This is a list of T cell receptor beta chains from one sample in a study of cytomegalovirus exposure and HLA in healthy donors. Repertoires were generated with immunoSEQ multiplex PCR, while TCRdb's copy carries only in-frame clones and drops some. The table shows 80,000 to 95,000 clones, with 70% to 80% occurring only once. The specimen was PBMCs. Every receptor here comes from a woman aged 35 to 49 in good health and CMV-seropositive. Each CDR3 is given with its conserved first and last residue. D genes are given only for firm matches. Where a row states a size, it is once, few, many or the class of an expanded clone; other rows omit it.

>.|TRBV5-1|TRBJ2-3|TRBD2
TGCGCCAGCAGCCCAAAGGAGGGTAGCGGGGGGGATACGCAGTATTTT
CASSPKEGSGGDTQYF
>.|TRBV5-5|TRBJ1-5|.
TGTGCCAGCAGCCTTACAATTCTCGGCAATCAGCCCCAGCATTTT
CASSLTILGNQPQHF
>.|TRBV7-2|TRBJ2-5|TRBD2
TGTGCCAGCAGCTTAGGAGCGGGAGGGCCGGGGGAGACCCAGTACTTC
CASSLGAGGPGETQYF
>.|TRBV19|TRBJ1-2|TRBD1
TGTGCCAGTAGTAATCCAGGGGGATCGAAGGGACTTCGTTATGGCTACACCTTC
CASSNPGGSKGLRYGYTF
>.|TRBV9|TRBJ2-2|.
TGTGCCAGCAGCGCCTACACCGGGGAGCTGTTTTTT
CASSAYTGELFF
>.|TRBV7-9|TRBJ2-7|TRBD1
TGTGCCAGCAGCGACCCCGGGACAGGGGTTTACGAGCAGTACTTC
CASSDPGTGVYEQYF
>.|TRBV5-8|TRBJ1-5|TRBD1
TGTGCCAGCAGCCCCGGACAGGGATATAATCAGCCCCAGCATTTT
CASSPGQGYNQPQHF
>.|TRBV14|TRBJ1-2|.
TGTGCCAGCAGCCAGGGAACGGACATATCTTTGGGCTACACCTTC
CASSQGTDISLGYTF
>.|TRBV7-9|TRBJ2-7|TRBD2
TGTGCCATCCAGTCCGGGACTAGCGGGGAGGACGAGCAGTACTTC
CAIQSGTSGEDEQYF
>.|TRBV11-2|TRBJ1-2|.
TGTGCCAGCAGCTTACAAGACAGTCTTTACTATGGCTACACCTTC
CASSLQDSLYYGYTF
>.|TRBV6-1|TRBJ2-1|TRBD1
TGTGCCAGCACCACAGGGGGATCTGACAATGAGCAGTTCTTC
CASTTGGSDNEQFF
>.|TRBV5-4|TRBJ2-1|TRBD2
TGTGCCAGCAGCAGTGGGGGGGCTAGCGGGTTTGAGCAGTTCTTC
CASSSGGASGFEQFF
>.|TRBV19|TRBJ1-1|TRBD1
TGTGCCAGTAAAGAAACACCGGGACAGTACACTGAAGCTTTCTTT
CASKETPGQYTEAFF
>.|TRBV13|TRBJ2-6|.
TGTGCCAGCAGCTTAGTAGGCGGCTCTGGGGCCAACGTCCTGACTTTC
CASSLVGGSGANVLTF
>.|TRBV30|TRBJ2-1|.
TGTGCCTGGAGTGTACTCAATGAGCAGTTCTTC
CAWSVLNEQFF
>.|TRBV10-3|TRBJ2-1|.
TGTGCCATCAGTGAGTCAGAGGCGGGGACCTCCTACAATGAGCAGTTCTTC
CAISESEAGTSYNEQFF
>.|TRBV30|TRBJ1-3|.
TGTGCCTGGAGTGTAGTGCTGCTTTCGAGCTCTGGAAACACCATATATTTT
CAWSVVLLSSSGNTIYF
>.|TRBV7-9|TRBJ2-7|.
TGTGCCAGCAGCTTACAGGGGTCCTCCTACGAGCAGTACTTC
CASSLQGSSYEQYF
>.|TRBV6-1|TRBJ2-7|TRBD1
TGTGCCAGCAGGGCCGGGACAGGAGAAGCCTACGAGCAGTACTTC
CASRAGTGEAYEQYF
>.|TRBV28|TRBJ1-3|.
TGTGCCAGCAGTTTCCTTCCGTCCGGAAACACCATATATTTT
CASSFLPSGNTIYF
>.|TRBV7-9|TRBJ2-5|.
TGTGCCAGCAGCTTCTCACCCTCCGGGGAGACCCAGTACTTC
CASSFSPSGETQYF
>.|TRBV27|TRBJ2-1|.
TGTGCCATACGGACTGGTTACAATGAGCAGTTCTTC
CAIRTGYNEQFF
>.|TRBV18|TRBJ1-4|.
TGTGCCAGCTCACCTCAGGGGTATACCGAAAAACTGTTTTTT
CASSPQGYTEKLFF
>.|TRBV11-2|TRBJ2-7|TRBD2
TGTGCCAGCAGCCCCCTCAATCGGAAGCGGGATAAAGCCTACGAGCAGTACTTC
CASSPLNRKRDKAYEQYF
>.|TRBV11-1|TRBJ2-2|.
TGTGCCAGCAGCTCACTAAACACCGGGGAGCTGTTTTTT
CASSSLNTGELFF
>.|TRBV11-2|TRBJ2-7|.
TGTGCCAGCAGCCCGAGCTCCTACGAGCAGTACTTC
CASSPSSYEQYF
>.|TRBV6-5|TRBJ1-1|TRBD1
TGTGCCAGCAGTTACCGCGACAGGGGGCACACTGAAGCTTTCTTT
CASSYRDRGHTEAFF
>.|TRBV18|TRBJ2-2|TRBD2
TGTGCCAGCTCACCGACTAGCGGGAACACCGGGGAGCTGTTTTTT
CASSPTSGNTGELFF
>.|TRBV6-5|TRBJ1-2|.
TGTGCCAGCAGTTACAAGGGGCGAGGTTATGGCTACACCTTC
CASSYKGRGYGYTF
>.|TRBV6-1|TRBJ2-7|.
TGTGCCAGCAGTGAGATCCGAGACAGGAGCTCCTACGAGCAGTACTTC
CASSEIRDRSSYEQYF
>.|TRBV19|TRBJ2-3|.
TGTGCCAGTAGTAAAGGAGGCGGTAGCACAGATACGCAGTATTTT
CASSKGGGSTDTQYF
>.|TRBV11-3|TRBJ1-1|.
TGTGCCAGCAGCTTTCAGGGAGGGTCTGCTGAAGCTTTCTTT
CASSFQGGSAEAFF
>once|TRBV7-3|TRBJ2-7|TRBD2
TGTGCCAGCAGCTTATTACCGGGGGGCTCCTACGAGCAGTACTTC
CASSLLPGGSYEQYF
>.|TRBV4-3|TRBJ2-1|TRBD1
TGCGCCAGCAGCAAAGACAGGGGGCCCGGTTTTGGGCAGTTCTTC
CASSKDRGPGFGQFF